The text below deals with one T cell receptor beta chain. Its matching antigen is unknown. Profiling relied on immunoSEQ multiplex PCR, and the TCRdb table lists in-frame clones only, not all of them. The sample shows roughly 100,000 clones, about 87% of them seen only once. These data originate in a study of cytomegalovirus exposure and HLA in healthy donors. In the study overall: It was reported in a later analysis that the 120 or so validation repertoires used the same platform as the roughly 700 first-cohort repertoires.

Overall study results and limits: In a later analysis, first-cohort TCR clusters were found to tend to co-occur in the 90 to 150 validation repertoires. Cytomegalovirus association was listed for about 150 TCR beta chains.

The sample taken for sequencing was PBMCs. The sequence came from a woman between 18 and 30 years old in good health and CMV-seropositive.

In DNA, the CDR3 is TGTGCCAGCAGCACCTCGGGGGGTCCACCCCTCCACTTT. It yields the protein CASSTSGGPPLHF. V usage is TRBV7-6 and J usage is TRBJ1-6; maybe TRBD1 (5 bases). V was cut by 5 bases and J by 11 bases, with 13 bases left in between. The CDR3 is 13 amino acids. Germline CDR1 SGHVS, CDR2 FNYEAQ.